The 4 T cell receptor beta chains below all came from one sample that was sequenced in a study of T cells after yellow fever vaccination (dated by TCRdb to the late 2010s). The sample's treatment or condition, from its label and the paper: live attenuated yellow fever vaccine strain. To prepare the library, 5' RACE was applied. Reads for this sample came from an Illumina HiSeq 2500. TCRdb passed the public sequencing reads through fastp at Q25 and MiXCR, retaining productive beta sequences. CDR3 protein sequences are deduplicated, and each keeps its most common genes and DNA. This sample has a few hundred thousand distinct CDR3 sequences in its table, and under 15% of those were observed once. Together, the top ten hold 0.45% to 0.65% of the sample. Here the sequenced sample was CD4+ T cells sorted from PBMCs, taken 45 days after the yellow fever booster vaccination. Receptors originate from a man aged 25 to 40 who received the YFV17D yellow fever vaccine.

This clonotype was recorded once. V is TRBV7-8 and J is TRBJ2-2; the match to TRBD2 covers 8 bases. J was trimmed by 6 bases and V by 4 bases; bases with no gene match: 10. The CDR3 extends over 16 amino acids. Germline V gene lookup returns CDR1 SGHVS and CDR2 FQNEAQ. Here the CDR3 DNA reads TGTGCCAGCAGCTCGACCCGGGAGGGGGACCCCGGGGAGCTGTTTTTT. Translating it yields CASSSTREGDPGELFF.

Written as DNA, the CDR3 is TGTGCCAGCTCACGGGCCCCGGGATCCTACGAGCAGTACTTC. Its protein is CASSRAPGSYEQYF. This chain connects TRBV18 to TRBJ2-7; D might be TRBD2 (5 bases). The CDR3 sequence is 14 residues long. The germline V gene encodes CDR1 KGHSH and CDR2 LQKENI. V was cut by 4 bases and J by 1 base, with 11 bases left in between.

This clonotype appeared a few times. The J gene is TRBJ2-7, the V gene TRBV12-3 or TRBV12-4, with D hard to call. The CDR3 has 13 residues. Trimming left V 5 bases short and J 2 bases short, with 10 bases between. The CDR3 loop reads CASSPKTPYEQYF. CDR3 nucleotides: TGTGCCAGCAGTCCGAAGACCCCCTACGAGCAGTACTTC.

This clonotype showed up just a few times. The gene calls are TRBV5-1 and TRBJ2-5; 13 positions agree with TRBD2. J gave up 2 bases and V 0 bases, and 7 bases lay outside the gene matches. This CDR3 contains 18 residues. Germline CDR1 SGHRS, CDR2 YFSETQ. For the CDR3, the DNA is TGCGCCAGCAGCTTGGCATCGGGACTAGCGGGATATCAAGAGACCCAGTACTTC. Its translation is CASSLASGLAGYQETQYF.